A single sample gave rise to the 24 T cell receptor beta chains below, sequenced in a study of T cell responses to AZD1222 COVID-19 vaccine. Produced via immunoSEQ multiplex PCR; TCRdb's table is partial and in-frame only. The data contain 65,000 to 95,000 clones, approximately 85% of them singletons. This sample comprised peripheral blood, obtained on day 0 of AZD1222 vaccination. These receptors originate from an adult in good health.

The chain employs TRBV19 and TRBJ1-3; D gene uncertain. Germline CDR1 and CDR2: LNHDA and SQIVND (reference sequence). The V and J ends lost 5 bases and 0 bases respectively, with 11 bases between them. CDR3 size: 15 residues. CDR3 nucleotides: TGTGCCAGTAGTCCTCAACAAGCCTCTGGAAACACCATATATTTT. Its protein is CASSPQQASGNTIYF.

The CDR3 sequence is CASSWSGQYGYTF. CDR3 DNA sequence: TGTGCCAGTTCCTGGTCGGGGCAATATGGCTACACCTTC. The chain couples TRBV19 to TRBJ1-2, with D possibly TRBD1 on 5 matching bases. The V end was cut by 8 bases, the J end by 5 bases, with 15 bases between. Germline V gene sequence: CDR1 LNHDA, CDR2 SQIVND (reference sequence). This CDR3 region has 13 residues.

This clone was counted a single time. The rearrangement links TRBV19 to TRBJ2-3; 8 nucleotides line up with TRBD2. The CDR3 runs to 15 residues. With 2 bases clipped from V and 4 bases from J, the junction kept 5 bases outside the gene matches. Germline CDR1 LNHDA, CDR2 SQIVND (reference sequence). The CDR3 sequence is CASSILAGASDTQYF. CDR3 in DNA: TGTGCCAGTAGTATACTAGCGGGTGCATCAGATACGCAGTATTTT.

J is TRBJ1-5 and V is TRBV19; D not resolved. The germline CDR1 and CDR2 sequences are LNHDA and SQIVND (reference sequence). The length of the CDR3 is 13 residues. V lost 3 bases and J 5 bases, leaving 8 bases between the germline ends. The CDR3 sequence: CASSILPDQPQHF. DNA for the CDR3: TGTGCCAGTAGTATCCTGCCAGATCAGCCCCAGCATTTT.

The sample holds one count of this clone. The chain has TRBV4-1 and TRBJ2-5; 16 bases match TRBD2. V was clipped by 0 bases and J by 4 bases; unmatched bases: 5. The V gene's germline CDR1 is MGHRA and CDR2 YSYEKL. This CDR3 is 18 amino acids long. The CDR3 nucleotides read TGCGCCAGCAGCCAAGAGGGACTAGCGGGGGGGTATGGAGAGACCCAGTACTTC. Protein product: CASSQEGLAGGYGETQYF.

This clone appeared a few times. This rearrangement joins TRBV24-1 to TRBJ2-1; D remains unclear. Germline CDR1 is KGHDR and CDR2 is SFDVKD. V lost 2 bases and J lost 10, with 5 bases in between. The CDR3 is made up of 11 amino acids. The CDR3 bases are TGTGCCACCAGTGATTCGCGGGAGCAGTTCTTC. Amino acid sequence: CATSDSREQFF.

This clone was seen only once. The CDR3 reads CASSLQGDGYTF. CDR3 in DNA: TGTGCCAGTAGTTTACAGGGGGATGGCTACACCTTC. The chain combines TRBV19 with TRBJ1-2; 8 nucleotides match TRBD1. CDR3 size: 12 residues. CDR1 is LNHDA, CDR2 SQIVND, per germline (reference sequence). Trimming took 5 bases from V and 6 from J; bases not matched to a gene: 2.

V gene TRBV5-1 combines with J gene TRBJ2-2; 7 nucleotides match TRBD2. V gave up 7 bases and J gave up 4 bases; unmatched junction bases: 7. CDR1 SGHRS and CDR2 YFSETQ come from the germline V gene. The length of the CDR3 is 14 residues. The DNA of the CDR3 is TGCGCCAGCGGCCGGGGGGAGGCCACCGGGGAGCTGTTTTTT. Its protein is CASGRGEATGELFF.

The chain has TRBV5-1 and TRBJ1-2; D possibly corresponds to TRBD1 (5 bases). The CDR3 runs 13 residues. CDR1 is SGHRS, CDR2 YFSETQ, per germline. V lost 3 bases to trimming and J lost 3 bases, with 9 bases between them. Here the CDR3 DNA reads TGCGCCAGCAGCTCGGGGGGTGACTATGGCTACACCTTC. Its translation is CASSSGGDYGYTF.

The chain has TRBV19 and TRBJ2-3; D is uncertain. In germline, CDR1 is LNHDA, CDR2 SQIVND (reference sequence). This CDR3 contains 14 residues. The V and J ends lost 1 base and 0 bases respectively, with 5 bases between them. The CDR3 spells CASSIASSTDTQYF. The CDR3, as DNA: TGTGCCAGTAGTATAGCCTCTAGCACAGATACGCAGTATTTT. The full variable domain, completed using reference TRBV19 and TRBJ2-3, is DGGITQSPKYLFRKEGQNVTLSCEQNLNHDAMYWYRQDPGQGLRLIYYSQIVNDFQKGDIAEGYSVSREKKESFPLTVTSAQKNPTAFYLCASSIASSTDTQYFGPGTRLTVL.

V is TRBV6-2 or TRBV6-3 and J is TRBJ1-2; no definite D call. Trimming removed 6 bases from V and 8 bases from J, with 13 bases in between. The CDR3 contains 12 residues. The germline V gene encodes CDR1 MNHEY and CDR2 SVGEGT. The CDR3 coding sequence is TGTGCCAGCAGCCCCCCGGAGCGGGGCTACACCTTC. It codes for CASSPPERGYTF.

In its sample, this clone was seen a few times. This chain uses TRBV29-1 with TRBJ1-1; D might be TRBD1 (6 bases). V dropped 4 bases and J dropped 0 bases, with 9 bases sitting between them. There are 13 residues in the CDR3. The germline CDR1 and CDR2 sequences are SQVTM and ANQGSEA. This CDR3 is CSVAGALNTEAFF. The CDR3 coding sequence is TGCAGCGTTGCAGGGGCCTTGAACACTGAAGCTTTCTTT.

This chain joins TRBV9 and TRBJ1-4; no clear D gene. Per germline, CDR1 SGDLS and CDR2 YYNGEE. V shed 2 bases and J shed 0 bases, with 5 bases lying between them. The CDR3 runs to 14 residues. CDR3 in DNA: TGTGCCAGCAGCGTTAGCACAACTAATGAAAAACTGTTTTTT. This encodes CASSVSTTNEKLFF. Drawing the rest from reference TRBV9 and TRBJ1-4, the complete variable domain is DSGVTQTPKHLITATGQRVTLRCSPRSGDLSVYWYQQSLDQGLQFLIQYYNGEERAKGNILERFSAQQFPDLHSELNLSSLELGDSALYFCASSVSTTNEKLFFGSGTQLSVL.

The chain couples TRBV6-2 or TRBV6-3 to TRBJ2-3; 7 bases fit TRBD1. The J segment lost 5 bases and the V segment lost 0 bases, leaving 8 bases of the junction unmatched. The CDR3 consists of 16 residues. Germline V gives CDR1 MNHEY, CDR2 SVGEGT. The CDR3 region is CASSYSKGSGGDTQYF. CDR3 DNA: TGTGCCAGCAGTTACTCGAAGGGCTCAGGGGGAGATACGCAGTATTTT.

Here the CDR3 DNA reads TGTGCCAGCAGTCAGACAGGGGATACGCAGTATTTT. Its protein is CASSQTGDTQYF. The chain links TRBV7-3 to TRBJ2-3; 7 nucleotides align to TRBD1. V gave up 6 bases and J gave up 6 bases; unmatched junction bases: 3. This CDR3 has 12 residues. CDR1 and CDR2 (germline): SGHTA, FQGTGA.

The V and J genes are TRBV5-6 and TRBJ2-2; 9 bases map to TRBD1. The CDR3 covers 16 residues. The V gene end was trimmed by 0 bases and the J gene end by 3 bases; junction bases not matched to a gene: 3. From germline, CDR1 is SGHDT and CDR2 YYEEEE. The CDR3 bases are TGTGCCAGCAGCTTGGAACAGGGGGCGTACACCGGGGAGCTGTTTTTT. It specifies CASSLEQGAYTGELFF.

The rearrangement links TRBV6-5 to TRBJ1-6; the match to TRBD1 covers 8 bases. This CDR3 spans 15 amino acids. Germline V gene sequence: CDR1 MNHEY, CDR2 SVGAGI. The junction had 10 bases not matched to a gene; V was cut back by 5 bases and J by 10 bases. CDR3 region: CASSHPGQGGSPLHF. The CDR3 DNA follows: TGTGCCAGCAGTCACCCCGGACAGGGCGGATCACCCCTCCACTTT.

The chain joins TRBV7-2 to TRBJ2-7, with D possibly matching TRBD1 (6 bases). Germline-derived CDR1 and CDR2 are SGHTA and FQGNSA. The CDR3 runs to 13 residues. V lost 5 bases, J lost 6 bases, and 14 bases lay in between. The CDR3 sequence: CASSQGQSGEQYF. Written as DNA, the CDR3 is TGTGCCAGCAGCCAAGGACAGTCGGGCGAGCAGTACTTC.

This clone was recorded a few times. In nucleotides, the CDR3 is TGTGCCAGCAGTCCGGGACACATTAACTATGGCTACACCTTC. Encoded protein: CASSPGHINYGYTF. This chain links TRBV28 with TRBJ1-2; tentative D call: TRBD1 (6 bases). With 5 bases removed from V and 1 base from J, the gap between germline ends came to 11 bases. This CDR3 is built from 14 residues. CDR1 is MDHEN, CDR2 SYDVKM, per germline.

The J gene is TRBJ2-1, the V gene TRBV2, with 7 bases aligning to TRBD1. The CDR3 length is 13 residues. Germline CDR1 reads SNHLY; CDR2 reads FYNNEI. V shed 4 bases, J shed 4 bases, and the junction held 1 base outside the gene matches. The CDR3 DNA is TGTGCCAGCAGTGCCAGGGGGTACAATGAGCAGTTCTTC. It specifies CASSARGYNEQFF.

The chain employs TRBV19 and TRBJ2-1; 13 nucleotides line up with TRBD2. This CDR3 is built from 16 residues. Germline V gene sequence: CDR1 LNHDA, CDR2 SQIVND (reference sequence). The junction had 7 bases not matched to a gene; V was cut back by 2 bases and J by 9 bases. The CDR3 here is CASSIPRTSGGGEQFF. CDR3 sequence (DNA): TGTGCCAGTAGTATACCCCGGACTAGCGGGGGAGGTGAGCAGTTCTTC. Full variable domain (remainder filled in from reference TRBV19 and TRBJ2-1): DGGITQSPKYLFRKEGQNVTLSCEQNLNHDAMYWYRQDPGQGLRLIYYSQIVNDFQKGDIAEGYSVSREKKESFPLTVTSAQKNPTAFYLCASSIPRTSGGGEQFFGPGTRLTVL.

Here the CDR3 DNA reads TGTGCCAGCAGCTCTGACAGGGGTATCTATGGCTACACCTTC. The encoded protein is CASSSDRGIYGYTF. The gene calls are TRBV7-8 and TRBJ1-2, with TRBD1 matching over 8 bases. V was clipped by 4 bases and J by 4 bases; unmatched bases: 5. The germline V gene has CDR1 SGHVS and CDR2 FQNEAQ. The CDR3 spans 14 residues.

This clone was recorded once. The V call is TRBV2, the J call TRBJ1-2; D is unclear. Germline V gene data show CDR1 as SNHLY and CDR2 as FYNNEI. The V end was cut by 6 bases, the J end by 8 bases, with 16 bases between. CDR3 length: 13 amino acids. CDR3 residues: CASSRTAASGYTF. Written as DNA, the CDR3 is TGTGCCAGCAGCCGAACAGCGGCCAGCGGCTACACCTTC.

V usage is TRBV6-5 and J usage is TRBJ2-5, with D perhaps matching TRBD1 (5 bases). Between the trimmed V and J ends, which lost 11 bases and 5 bases, there was a span of 18 bases. In germline, CDR1 is MNHEY, CDR2 SVGAGI. The CDR3 is 13 residues long. The CDR3 DNA is TGTGCCGCGACAGCGTTCGGTGGGGAGACCCAGTACTTC. This codes for CAATAFGGETQYF.